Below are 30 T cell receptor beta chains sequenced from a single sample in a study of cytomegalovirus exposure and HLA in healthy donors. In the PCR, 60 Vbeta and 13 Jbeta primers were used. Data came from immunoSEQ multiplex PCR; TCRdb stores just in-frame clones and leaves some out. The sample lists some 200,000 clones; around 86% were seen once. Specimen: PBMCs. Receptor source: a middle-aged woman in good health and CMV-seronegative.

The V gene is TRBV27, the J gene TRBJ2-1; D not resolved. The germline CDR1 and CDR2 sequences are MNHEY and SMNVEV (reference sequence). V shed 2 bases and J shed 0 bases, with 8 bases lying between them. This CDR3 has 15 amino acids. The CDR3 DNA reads TGTGCCAGCAGTTTAGTCAGACACTCCTACAATGAGCAGTTCTTC. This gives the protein CASSLVRHSYNEQFF.

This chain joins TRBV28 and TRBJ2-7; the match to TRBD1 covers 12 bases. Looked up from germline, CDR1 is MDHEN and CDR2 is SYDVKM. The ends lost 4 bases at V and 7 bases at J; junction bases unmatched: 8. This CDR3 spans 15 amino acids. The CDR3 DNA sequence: TGTGCCAGCAGTTCCCCAGGGACAGGGGGCAGGGAGCAGTACTTC. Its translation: CASSSPGTGGREQYF.

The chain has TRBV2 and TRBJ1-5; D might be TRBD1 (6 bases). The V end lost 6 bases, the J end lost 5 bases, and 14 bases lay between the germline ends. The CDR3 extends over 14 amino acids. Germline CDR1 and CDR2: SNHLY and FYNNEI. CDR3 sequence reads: CASRLQGRDQPQHF. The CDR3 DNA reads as TGTGCCAGCAGGTTACAGGGTAGGGATCAGCCCCAGCATTTT.

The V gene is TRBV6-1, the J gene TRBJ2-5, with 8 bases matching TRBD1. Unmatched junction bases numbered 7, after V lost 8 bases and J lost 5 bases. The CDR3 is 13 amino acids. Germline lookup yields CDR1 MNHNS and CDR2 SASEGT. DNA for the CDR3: TGTGCCAGCTCCAGGGGGCTGGCGGAGACCCAGTACTTC. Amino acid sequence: CASSRGLAETQYF.

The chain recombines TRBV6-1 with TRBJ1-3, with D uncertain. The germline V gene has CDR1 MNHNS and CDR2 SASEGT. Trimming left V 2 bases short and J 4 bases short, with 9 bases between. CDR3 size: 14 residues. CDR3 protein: CASSEQTAGNTIYF. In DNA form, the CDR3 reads TGTGCCAGCAGTGAACAAACAGCCGGAAACACCATATATTTT.

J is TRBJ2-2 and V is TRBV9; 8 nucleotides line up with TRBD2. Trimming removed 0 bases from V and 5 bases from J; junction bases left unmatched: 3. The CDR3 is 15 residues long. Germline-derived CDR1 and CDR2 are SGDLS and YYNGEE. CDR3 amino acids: CASSVVGRGTGELFF. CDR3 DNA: TGTGCCAGCAGCGTAGTCGGGAGGGGGACCGGGGAGCTGTTTTTT.

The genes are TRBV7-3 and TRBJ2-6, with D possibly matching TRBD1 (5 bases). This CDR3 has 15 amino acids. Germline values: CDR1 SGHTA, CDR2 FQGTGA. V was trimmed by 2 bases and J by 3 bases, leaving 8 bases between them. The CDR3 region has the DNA TGTGCCAGCAGCTTAGGGGCGCATGGGGCCAACGTCCTGACTTTC. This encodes CASSLGAHGANVLTF. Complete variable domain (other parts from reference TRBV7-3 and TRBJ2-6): GAGVSQTPSNKVTEKGKYVELRCDPISGHTALYWYRQSLGQGPEFLIYFQGTGAADDSGLPNDRFFAVRPEGSVSTLKIQRTERGDSAVYLCASSLGAHGANVLTFGAGSRLTVL.

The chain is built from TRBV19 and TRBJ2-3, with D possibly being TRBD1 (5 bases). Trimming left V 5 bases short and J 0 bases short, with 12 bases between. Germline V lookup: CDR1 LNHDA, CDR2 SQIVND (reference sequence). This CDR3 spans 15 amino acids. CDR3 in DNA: TGTGCCAGTAGTTGGGGCGCGACTAGCACAGATACGCAGTATTTT. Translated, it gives CASSWGATSTDTQYF.

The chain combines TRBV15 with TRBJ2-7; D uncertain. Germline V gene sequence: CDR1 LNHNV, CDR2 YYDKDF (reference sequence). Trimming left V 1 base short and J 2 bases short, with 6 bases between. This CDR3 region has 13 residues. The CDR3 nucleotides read TGTGCCACCAGCAGAGGGGCTGCCTACGAGCAGTACTTC. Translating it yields CATSRGAAYEQYF.

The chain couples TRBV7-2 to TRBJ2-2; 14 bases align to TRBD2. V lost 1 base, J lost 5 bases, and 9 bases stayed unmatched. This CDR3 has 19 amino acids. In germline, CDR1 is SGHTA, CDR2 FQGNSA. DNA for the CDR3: TGTGCCAGCAGCTTAGACACGGGGGGACTAGCGGGAGATACCGGGGAGCTGTTTTTT. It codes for CASSLDTGGLAGDTGELFF.

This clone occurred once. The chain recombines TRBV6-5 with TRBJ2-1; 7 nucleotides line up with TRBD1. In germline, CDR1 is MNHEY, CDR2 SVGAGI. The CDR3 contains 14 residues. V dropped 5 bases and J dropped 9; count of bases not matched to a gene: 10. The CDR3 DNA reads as TGTGCCAGCAGTGGGTGGGGAGACAGGGCTGAGCAGTTCTTC. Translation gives CASSGWGDRAEQFF.

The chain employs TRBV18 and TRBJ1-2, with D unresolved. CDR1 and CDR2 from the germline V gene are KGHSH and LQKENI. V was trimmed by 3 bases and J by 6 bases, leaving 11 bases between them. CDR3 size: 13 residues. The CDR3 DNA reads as TGTGCCAGCTCACCGCAGGCCGGGGATGGCTACACCTTC. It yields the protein CASSPQAGDGYTF.

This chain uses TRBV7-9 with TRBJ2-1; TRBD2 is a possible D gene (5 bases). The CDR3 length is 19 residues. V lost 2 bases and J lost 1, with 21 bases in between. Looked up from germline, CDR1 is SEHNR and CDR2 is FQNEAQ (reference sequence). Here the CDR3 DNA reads TGTGCCAGCAGCTTACCCCAGACCACTAGATCCTCGTCCTACAATGAGCAGTTCTTC. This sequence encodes CASSLPQTTRSSSYNEQFF.

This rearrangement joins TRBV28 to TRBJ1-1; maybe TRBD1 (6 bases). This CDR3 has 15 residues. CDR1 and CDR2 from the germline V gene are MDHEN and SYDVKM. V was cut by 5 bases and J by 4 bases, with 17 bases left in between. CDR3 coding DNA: TGTGCCAGCAGTAGTCCGGGACACCATCCCACTGAAGCTTTCTTT. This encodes CASSSPGHHPTEAFF.

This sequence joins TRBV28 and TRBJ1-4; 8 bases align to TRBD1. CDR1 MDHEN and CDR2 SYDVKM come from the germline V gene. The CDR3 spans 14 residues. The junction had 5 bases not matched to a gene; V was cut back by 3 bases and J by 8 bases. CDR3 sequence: CASSLTRGREKLFF. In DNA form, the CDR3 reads TGTGCCAGCAGTTTGACCAGGGGGCGCGAAAAACTGTTTTTT.

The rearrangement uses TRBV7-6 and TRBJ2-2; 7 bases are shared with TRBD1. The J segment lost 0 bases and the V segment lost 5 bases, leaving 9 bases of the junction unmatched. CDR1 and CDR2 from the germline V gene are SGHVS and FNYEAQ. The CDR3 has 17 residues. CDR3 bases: TGTGCCAGCAGCGCCCCGGGACAGAAACCGAACACCGGGGAGCTGTTTTTT. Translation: CASSAPGQKPNTGELFF.

For the CDR3, the DNA is TGTGCCAGCTCCCAGGGACAGGGGGGATCCGATACGCAGTATTTT. This gives the protein CASSQGQGGSDTQYF. The chain employs TRBV18 and TRBJ2-3; 11 bases are shared with TRBD1. The CDR3 spans 15 residues. J lost 6 bases, V lost 6 bases, and 8 bases had no gene match. Germline V gene sequence: CDR1 KGHSH, CDR2 LQKENI.

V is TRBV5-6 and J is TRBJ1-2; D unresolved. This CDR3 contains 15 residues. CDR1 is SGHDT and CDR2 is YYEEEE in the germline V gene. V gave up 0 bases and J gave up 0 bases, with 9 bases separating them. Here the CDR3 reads CASSLASLSNYGYTF. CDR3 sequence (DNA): TGTGCCAGCAGCTTGGCCAGTCTCTCTAACTATGGCTACACCTTC.

Here the CDR3 DNA reads TGTGCCTGGAGTCCGGGGGGGGAGCAGTTCTTC. Its protein product is CAWSPGGEQFF. The chain recombines TRBV30 with TRBJ2-1, with 8 positions matching TRBD2. Per the germline V gene, CDR1 is GTSNPN and CDR2 is SVGIG (reference sequence). V lost 2 bases to trimming and J lost 10 bases; unmatched junction nucleotides: 1. The CDR3 runs to 11 residues.

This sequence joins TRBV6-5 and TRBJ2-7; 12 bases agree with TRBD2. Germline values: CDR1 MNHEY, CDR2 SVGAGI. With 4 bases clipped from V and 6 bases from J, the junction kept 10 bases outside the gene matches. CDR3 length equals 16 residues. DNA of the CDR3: TGTGCCAGCAGTTTTCGCTCACTAGCGGGAGGCCGCGAGCAGTACTTC. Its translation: CASSFRSLAGGREQYF.

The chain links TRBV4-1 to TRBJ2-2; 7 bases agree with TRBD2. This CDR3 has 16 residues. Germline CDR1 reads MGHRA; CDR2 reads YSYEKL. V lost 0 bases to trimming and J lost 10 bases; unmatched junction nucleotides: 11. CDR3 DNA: TGCGCCAGCAGCCAAGAGATGACGATCGGGAGGTCGGAGCTGTTTTTT. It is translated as CASSQEMTIGRSELFF.

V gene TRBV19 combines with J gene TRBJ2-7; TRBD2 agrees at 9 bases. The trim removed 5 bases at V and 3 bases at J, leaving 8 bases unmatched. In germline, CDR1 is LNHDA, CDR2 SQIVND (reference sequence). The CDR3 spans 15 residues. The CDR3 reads CASSPQTSGIYEQYF. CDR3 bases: TGTGCCAGTAGTCCACAGACTAGCGGAATCTACGAGCAGTACTTC. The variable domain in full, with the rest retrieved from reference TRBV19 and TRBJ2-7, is DGGITQSPKYLFRKEGQNVTLSCEQNLNHDAMYWYRQDPGQGLRLIYYSQIVNDFQKGDIAEGYSVSREKKESFPLTVTSAQKNPTAFYLCASSPQTSGIYEQYFGPGTRLTVT.

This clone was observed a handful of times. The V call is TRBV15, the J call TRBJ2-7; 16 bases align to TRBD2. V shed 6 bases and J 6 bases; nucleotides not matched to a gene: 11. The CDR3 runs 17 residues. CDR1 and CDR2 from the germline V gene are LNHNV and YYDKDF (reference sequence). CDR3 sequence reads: CATSGRGTSGRAREQYF. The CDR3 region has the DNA TGTGCCACCAGTGGAAGGGGGACTAGCGGGAGGGCCCGCGAGCAGTACTTC.

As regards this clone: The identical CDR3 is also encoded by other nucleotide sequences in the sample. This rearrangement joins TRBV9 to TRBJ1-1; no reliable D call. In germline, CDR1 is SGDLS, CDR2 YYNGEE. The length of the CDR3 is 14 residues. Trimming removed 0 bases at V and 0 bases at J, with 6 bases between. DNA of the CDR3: TGTGCCAGCAGCGTAGGGCAGGTGAACACTGAAGCTTTCTTT. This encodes CASSVGQVNTEAFF.

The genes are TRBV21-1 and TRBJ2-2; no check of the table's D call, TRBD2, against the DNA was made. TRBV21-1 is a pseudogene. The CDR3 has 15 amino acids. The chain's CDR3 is CASSHTGTKAGELFF. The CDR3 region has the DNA TGTGCCAGCAGCCATACGGGGACTAAAGCCGGGGAGCTGTTTTTT.

CDR3 DNA: TGTGCCAGCACCGGGCAGGGGTCAAACAATGAGCAGTTCTTC. The encoded protein is CASTGQGSNNEQFF. The chain joins TRBV6-5 to TRBJ2-1; D is possibly TRBD1 (6 bases). Trimming pared 7 bases from V and 5 bases from J, leaving 15 bases between. The CDR3 runs to 14 residues. Germline V gene data show CDR1 as MNHEY and CDR2 as SVGAGI.

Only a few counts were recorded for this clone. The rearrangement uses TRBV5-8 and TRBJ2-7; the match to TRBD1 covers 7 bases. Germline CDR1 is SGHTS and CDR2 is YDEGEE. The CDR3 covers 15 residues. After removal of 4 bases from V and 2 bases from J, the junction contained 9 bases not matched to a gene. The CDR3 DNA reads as TGTGCCAGCAGCGGATCGGGACAGATAACCTACGAGCAGTACTTC. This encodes CASSGSGQITYEQYF.

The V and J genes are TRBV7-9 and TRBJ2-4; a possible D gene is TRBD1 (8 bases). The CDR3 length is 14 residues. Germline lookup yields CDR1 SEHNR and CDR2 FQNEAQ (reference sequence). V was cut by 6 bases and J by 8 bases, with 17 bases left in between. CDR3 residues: CASSPDRGGDIQYF. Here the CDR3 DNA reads TGTGCCAGCAGTCCCGACAGGGGAGGGGACATTCAGTACTTC.

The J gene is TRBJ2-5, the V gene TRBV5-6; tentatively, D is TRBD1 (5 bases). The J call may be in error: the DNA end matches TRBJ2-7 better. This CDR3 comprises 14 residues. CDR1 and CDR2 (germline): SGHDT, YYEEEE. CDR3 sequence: CASSLLQGGYEQYF. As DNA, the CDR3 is TGTGCCAGCAGCTTGCTCCAGGGCGGCTACGAGCAGTACTTC.

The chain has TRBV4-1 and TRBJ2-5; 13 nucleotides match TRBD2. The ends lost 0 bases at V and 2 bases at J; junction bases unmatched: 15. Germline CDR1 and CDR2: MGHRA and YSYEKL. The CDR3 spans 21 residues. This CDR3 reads CASSQDPAEGLAGTYQETQYF. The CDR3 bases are TGCGCCAGCAGCCAAGATCCCGCCGAGGGACTAGCGGGAACGTATCAAGAGACCCAGTACTTC.